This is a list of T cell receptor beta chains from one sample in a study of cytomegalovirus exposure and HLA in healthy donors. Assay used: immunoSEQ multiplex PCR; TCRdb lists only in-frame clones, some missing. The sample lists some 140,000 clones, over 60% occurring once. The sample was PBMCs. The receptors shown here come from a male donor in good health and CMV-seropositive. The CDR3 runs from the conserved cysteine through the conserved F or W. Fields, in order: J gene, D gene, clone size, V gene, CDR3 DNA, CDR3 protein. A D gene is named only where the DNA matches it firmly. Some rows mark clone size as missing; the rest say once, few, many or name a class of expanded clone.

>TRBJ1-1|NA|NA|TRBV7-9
TGTGCCAGCAGCCCCCCTTATGACACTGAAGCTTTCTTT
CASSPPYDTEAFF
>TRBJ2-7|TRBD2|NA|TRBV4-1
TGCGCCAGCAGCCAAGTAGTCAGATCTGCGGGGGGTGGCTACGAGCAGTACTTC
CASSQVVRSAGGGYEQYF
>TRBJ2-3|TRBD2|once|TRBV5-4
TGTGCCAGCCGGCTCGGGGGGGCCGGAGATACGCAGTATTTT
CASRLGGAGDTQYF
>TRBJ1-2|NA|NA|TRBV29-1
TGCGGCCAGGGGACGGACTATGGCTACACCTTC
CGQGTDYGYTF
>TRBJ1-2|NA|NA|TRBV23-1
TGCGCCAGCAGTCAATCGGCGGGCGCGATCACGGGTTATGGCTACACCTTC
CASSQSAGAITGYGYTF
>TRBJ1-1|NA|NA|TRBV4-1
TGCGCCAGCAGCCAAGCATCAGGTTTGAACACTGAAGCTTTCTTT
CASSQASGLNTEAFF
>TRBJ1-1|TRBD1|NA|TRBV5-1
TGCGCCAGCAGCCACGGGGACAGCGAAGCTTTCTTT
CASSHGDSEAFF
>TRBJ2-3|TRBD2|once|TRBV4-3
TGCGCCAGCAGCCAAGATGCCGGGCTAGCGGGAGCGGGGGGTTCCACAGATACGCAGTATTTT
CASSQDAGLAGAGGSTDTQYF
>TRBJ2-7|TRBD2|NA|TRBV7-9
TGTGCCAGCGGGGGGGCCTACGAGCAGTACTTC
CASGGAYEQYF
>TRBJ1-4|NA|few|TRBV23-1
TGCGCCAGCAGAACAGGAGCTGAAAAACTGTTTTTT
CASRTGAEKLFF
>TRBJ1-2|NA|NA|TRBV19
TGTGCCAGTAGTACCCACCGTACGCGGAATTATGGCTACACCTTC
CASSTHRTRNYGYTF
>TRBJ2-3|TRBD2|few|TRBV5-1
TGCGCCAGCAGCCTATTAGCGGGGGACCTAGATACGCAGTATTTT
CASSLLAGDLDTQYF
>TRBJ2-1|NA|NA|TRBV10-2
TGCGCCAGTAGAAGTCCGAGCTCCTACAATGAGCAGTTCTTC
CASRSPSSYNEQFF
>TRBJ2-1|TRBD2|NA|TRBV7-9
TGTGCCAGCAGCCCCCCTCGATTCGGCGGGGGACGCAATGAGCAGTTCTTC
CASSPPRFGGGRNEQFF
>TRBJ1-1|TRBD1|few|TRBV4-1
TGCGCCAGCAGCCGGACAGGGGACACTGAAGCTTTCTTT
CASSRTGDTEAFF
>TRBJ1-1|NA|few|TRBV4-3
TGCGCCAGCAGCCAGGACTCAACTGAAGCTTTCTTT
CASSQDSTEAFF
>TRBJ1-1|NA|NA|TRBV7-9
TGTGCCAGCAGCGAACAGGGACAATTGAACACTGAAGCTTTCTTT
CASSEQGQLNTEAFF
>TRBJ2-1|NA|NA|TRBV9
TGTGCCAGCAGCGTGCTCCCGGTAGATAATGAGCAGTTCTTC
CASSVLPVDNEQFF
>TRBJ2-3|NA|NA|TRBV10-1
TGCGCCAGCAGTGATGGGGGGGGGCCAGATACGCAGTATTTT
CASSDGGGPDTQYF
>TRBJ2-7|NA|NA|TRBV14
TGTGCCAGCAGCCCAGGGGCCTGGGGCTCCTACGAGCAGTACTTC
CASSPGAWGSYEQYF
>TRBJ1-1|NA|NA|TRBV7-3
TGTGCCAGCAGTCCCTCAGCTTTCTTT
CASSPSAFF
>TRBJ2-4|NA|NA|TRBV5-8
TGTGCCAGCAGCTTGGCCCACGCAGGGGCGACAGCCAAAAACATTCAGTACTTC
CASSLAHAGATAKNIQYF
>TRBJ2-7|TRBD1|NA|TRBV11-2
TGTGCCAGCAGCTTAGATTTCCGACAGGGGGTCTACGAGCAGTACTTC
CASSLDFRQGVYEQYF
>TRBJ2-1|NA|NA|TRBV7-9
TGTGCCAGCAGCTTAGCCGTTAACAATGAGCAGTTCTTC
CASSLAVNNEQFF
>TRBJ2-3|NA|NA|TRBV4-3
TGCGCCAGCAGCCAAGAGAGGTCCACCCGGACGGGGGCAGGGGGAGCAGATACGCAGTATTTT
CASSQERSTRTGAGGADTQYF
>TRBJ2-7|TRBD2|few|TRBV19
TGTGCCAGTAGTAGCCGAGCGGGGGTCCCTTCCTACGAGCAGTACTTC
CASSSRAGVPSYEQYF
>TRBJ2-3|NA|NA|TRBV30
TGTGCCTGGAGCCAGGGAGATACGCAGTATTTT
CAWSQGDTQYF
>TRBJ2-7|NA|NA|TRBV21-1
TGTGCCAGCAGCAAAGCGGGGAGACAGGGGGCACAATCAGCAGGCTACGAGCAGTACTTC
CASSKAGRQGAQSAGYEQYF
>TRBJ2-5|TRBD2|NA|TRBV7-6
TGTGCCAGCAGCTTAGCGGGACTAGAAGAGACCCAGTACTTC
CASSLAGLEETQYF
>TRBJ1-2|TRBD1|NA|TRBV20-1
TGCAGTTGCAGGGGGCGAGGTGGCTACACCTTC
CSCRGRGGYTF